What follows is one T cell receptor (beta chain) and its context. Its specificity is unknown. J gave up 5 bases and V 5 bases, and 13 bases lay outside the gene matches. The germline CDR1 and CDR2 sequences are MNHNY and SVGAGI (reference sequence). The length of the CDR3 is 16 residues. All donors were healthy HIV-negative adults lacking recent acute infections or vaccinations. Sorted subsets were amplified in replicate PCRs using 200 ng DNA, around 30,000 T cell genomes. Measured with immunoSEQ multiplex PCR; TCRdb has only the in-frame clones, and not every one. In the table there are 1,400,000 or so clones, 97% to 99% of which are singletons. The sample is drawn from a study of shared clonotypes between healthy human individuals. Study-wide results and limits: Generation of non-shared clonotypes was less probable than generation of clonotypes shared by all four donors.

The sequence was obtained from a man younger than 40 in good health. The source material was naive CD4+ T cells sorted from blood. The subset here: CD45RA+ positively selected. The chain couples TRBV6-6 to TRBJ1-1, with 8 bases lining up with TRBD1. In DNA form, the CDR3 reads TGTGCCAGCAGTCCGACAGGGGAGGTTCCGAGGACTGAAGCTTTCTTT. Translated: CASSPTGEVPRTEAFF.